The 17 T cell receptor beta chains presented below share a single source sample, sequenced in a study of shared T cell receptors in the human thymus. The data were produced by immunoSEQ multiplex PCR, yet TCRdb's version contains in-frame clones alone and is incomplete. This table holds about 500,000 clones, roughly 74% found once. The sample also formed part of further work on human thymus T cells.

What was sequenced was thymocytes. These receptors came from a boy younger than two with a congenital heart defect.

The chain combines TRBV5-1 with TRBJ1-4, with a possible D match to TRBD1 (6 bases). From germline, CDR1 is SGHRS and CDR2 YFSETQ. The CDR3 length is 17 residues. V shed 0 bases and J shed 0 bases, with 12 bases lying between them. CDR3 amino acids: CASSLDGGRATNEKLFF. The CDR3 DNA reads TGCGCCAGCAGCTTGGATGGGGGCAGAGCAACTAATGAAAAACTGTTTTTT.

The V gene is TRBV27, the J gene TRBJ2-7, with a weak D call TRBD1 (5 bases). Germline V CDR1 and CDR2: MNHEY, SMNVEV (reference sequence). The CDR3 loop spans 14 amino acids. Trimming took 7 bases from V and 3 from J, leaving 16 bases between them. As DNA, the CDR3 is TGTGCCAGCATCAAGGATGGGGCCAGCTACGAGCAGTACTTC. Translating gives CASIKDGASYEQYF.

This rearrangement joins TRBV4-2 to TRBJ2-2; D unclear. The CDR3 extends over 14 amino acids. CDR1 is LGHNA and CDR2 is YNFKEQ in the germline V gene. V was shortened by 6 bases and J by 6 bases, with 14 bases between the two germline ends. The CDR3, as DNA: TGTGCCAGCAGTCCAATCCCCGCGGCCGGGGAGCTGTTTTTT. Protein: CASSPIPAAGELFF.

The chain uses TRBV19 and TRBJ2-7, with 10 bases that match TRBD1. The V gene end was trimmed by 3 bases and the J gene end by 1 base; junction bases not matched to a gene: 3. This CDR3 is built from 15 residues. The germline V gene has CDR1 LNHDA and CDR2 SQIVND (reference sequence). CDR3 nucleotides: TGTGCCAGTAGTATGCGGGGACAGGGGTCCTACGAGCAGTACTTC. It encodes CASSMRGQGSYEQYF.

This chain joins TRBV4-3 and TRBJ2-7; TRBD1 might be the D (5 bases). Trimming left V 3 bases short and J 2 bases short, with 8 bases between. The CDR3 loop spans 13 amino acids. Germline CDR1 and CDR2: LGHNA and YSLEER. The CDR3 protein is CASSQDTTYEQYF. The CDR3 coding sequence is TGCGCCAGCAGCCAGGACACTACCTACGAGCAGTACTTC.

This clone has a handful of counts. The chain employs TRBV28 and TRBJ2-7, with 10 nucleotides matching TRBD2. CDR1 and CDR2 (germline): MDHEN, SYDVKM. J gave up 2 bases and V 2 bases, and 9 bases lay outside the gene matches. The CDR3 runs 17 residues. CDR3 amino acids: CASSLELAGVKTYEQYF. CDR3 sequence (DNA): TGTGCCAGCAGTTTAGAGCTAGCGGGAGTGAAAACCTACGAGCAGTACTTC.

This clone was seen only once. The V call is TRBV29-1, the J call TRBJ2-3, with 8 bases fitting TRBD2. Germline V gives CDR1 SQVTM, CDR2 ANQGSEA. CDR3 length: 17 residues. With V trimmed by 5 bases and J by 2 bases, 15 bases remained unmatched. CDR3 in amino acids: CSVHIGKAGELTDTQYF. As DNA, the CDR3 is TGCAGCGTTCATATAGGAAAAGCGGGGGAACTCACAGATACGCAGTATTTT.

This clone was detected only once. This sequence joins TRBV5-6 and TRBJ2-7; the D is unclear. CDR3 size: 15 residues. Germline CDR1 and CDR2: SGHDT and YYEEEE. Trimming took off 3 bases at V and 0 bases at J, with 13 bases between the two ends. CDR3 sequence: CASSSTTTASYEQYF. The CDR3 bases are TGTGCCAGCAGCTCCACGACGACTGCCTCCTACGAGCAGTACTTC.

This clone was seen once. V is TRBV27 and J is TRBJ2-7; D is possibly TRBD2 (6 bases). From germline, CDR1 is MNHEY and CDR2 SMNVEV (reference sequence). V lost 0 bases and J 9 bases, leaving 18 bases between the germline ends. The CDR3 spans 15 residues. CDR3 sequence reads: CASSLSGGPTMWQYF. The CDR3 DNA sequence: TGTGCCAGCAGTTTATCGGGAGGTCCAACTATGTGGCAGTACTTC.

The CDR3 loop reads CATKGGREETQYF. CDR3 nucleotide sequence: TGTGCCACTAAGGGGGGGCGGGAAGAGACCCAGTACTTC. The rearrangement links TRBV2 to TRBJ2-5; TRBD2 might be the D (7 bases). V shed 10 bases and J shed 3 bases, with 15 bases lying between them. Germline V gene lookup returns CDR1 SNHLY and CDR2 FYNNEI. The CDR3 sequence is 13 residues long.

The rearrangement uses TRBV15 and TRBJ1-3, with D possibly matching TRBD1 (6 bases). V lost 3 bases, J lost 0 bases, and 12 bases lay in between. CDR1 is LNHNV and CDR2 is YYDKDF in the germline V gene (reference sequence). This CDR3 contains 16 residues. Here the CDR3 reads CATSSPTRGSGNTIYF. For the CDR3, the DNA is TGTGCCACCAGCAGCCCCACCAGGGGCTCTGGAAACACCATATATTTT.

This clone was detected only a few times. The chain has TRBV30 and TRBJ2-1, with D uncertain. V dropped 3 bases and J dropped 0 bases, with 12 bases sitting between them. The V gene's germline CDR1 is GTSNPN and CDR2 SVGIG (reference sequence). CDR3 length: 15 amino acids. CDR3 sequence: CAWSPGGSSYNEQFF. The CDR3 DNA follows: TGTGCCTGGAGCCCCGGCGGCAGCTCCTACAATGAGCAGTTCTTC.

The V gene is TRBV4-1, the J gene TRBJ2-2, with TRBD2 identical over 8 bases. Germline-derived CDR1 and CDR2 are MGHRA and YSYEKL. CDR3 length: 17 amino acids. V was pared by 5 bases and J by 7 bases, with 15 bases of the junction left unmatched. The CDR3 DNA is TGCGCCAGCAGCTACTTAACCGCGGGGGGAAATGACGGGGAGCTGTTTTTT. This codes for CASSYLTAGGNDGELFF.

In its sample, this clone was seen once. CDR3 region: CASSQDSPGTSGYYNEQFF. CDR3 coding DNA: TGCGCCAGCAGCCAAGATAGCCCGGGAACTAGCGGGTATTACAATGAGCAGTTCTTC. V and J are TRBV4-1 and TRBJ2-1; 9 nucleotides agree with TRBD2. Germline CDR1 and CDR2: MGHRA and YSYEKL. The J segment lost 4 bases and the V segment lost 0 bases, leaving 13 bases of the junction unmatched. The CDR3 runs 19 residues.

This chain links TRBV4-2 with TRBJ1-5, with 10 nucleotides matching TRBD1. V lost 3 bases and J lost 4; bases outside the gene matches: 15. From germline, CDR1 is LGHNA and CDR2 YNFKEQ. The CDR3 extends over 19 amino acids. The CDR3 sequence: CASSQAGQGPPGGNQPQHF. In DNA, the CDR3 is TGTGCCAGCAGCCAGGCGGGACAGGGGCCGCCGGGGGGGAATCAGCCCCAGCATTTT.

V gene TRBV27 combines with J gene TRBJ2-7; D unclear. The CDR3 extends over 14 amino acids. Germline-derived CDR1 and CDR2 are MNHEY and SMNVEV (reference sequence). The germline V and J ends were trimmed by 6 bases and 2 bases, with 14 bases remaining between them. In DNA, the CDR3 is TGTGCCAGCAGCACCACGGGTCTCGCCTACGAGCAGTACTTC. Encoded protein: CASSTTGLAYEQYF.

The chain has TRBV13 and TRBJ2-7; 10 bases are a match to TRBD1. Trimming took 5 bases from V and 5 from J; bases not matched to a gene: 3. The CDR3 totals 13 residues. Germline CDR1 is PRHDT and CDR2 is FYEKMQ (reference sequence). CDR3 DNA sequence: TGTGCCAGCAGCGCCGGGACAGGGGACGAGCAGTACTTC. It codes for CASSAGTGDEQYF.